This T cell receptor (beta chain) derives from a study of OX40 agonist ivuxolimab in advanced cancers. Looking at the study overall: Ivuxolimab was an agonistic, fully human IgG2 monoclonal antibody directed against OX40 (CD134), a costimulatory receptor. The dose-escalation cohort was over 70% male with a mean age of about 65 years, ranging from roughly 20 to 80. The paper covers the monotherapy dose-escalation part of the phase I ivuxolimab trial, which included N = 52 patients. Prior anti-PD-1, anti-PD-L1 or anti-CTLA-4 therapy was permitted, and 40% to 50% of dose-escalation patients had received checkpoint inhibitors. Intravenous ivuxolimab was administered to patients every 2 weeks at six dose levels: 0.01, 0.1, 0.3, 1.5, 3 and 10 mg/kg. The point of sequencing TCRbeta in the periphery was to test whether ivuxolimab changed TCR sequence diversity and drove clonal T-cell expansion. Partial responses occurred in three dose-escalation patients, of whom one had hepatocellular carcinoma and two had cutaneous melanoma. Of the roughly 52 dose-escalation patients, hepatocellular carcinoma was present in about 20, melanoma in around 15, renal cell carcinoma in 9 and head and neck cancer in 9. Results and caveats for the whole study, not just this receptor: In partial responders in the 0.1-3.0 mg/kg groups, normalized peripheral clonal expansion was found to be among the lowest, especially among CD8+ T cells. At doses of 0.1 to 3.0 mg/kg, clonal expansion of both CD4+ and CD8+ T cells in blood was seen between baseline and week 6. After ivuxolimab, more expanded clones were found on average in CD8+ T cells than in CD4+ T cells. The antigen specificity of the peripheral T cells that underwent clonal expansion was not determined. Low levels of normalized T-cell clonal expansion were also shown by some nonresponding patients.

The trial excluded patients who had a history of autoimmune disease or who were on systemic immunosuppression. Peripheral blood for TCR sequencing was drawn from every dose cohort at baseline, at cycle 4 day 1 and at cycle 7 day 1. The samples were drawn from a first-in-human, open-label, multicenter phase I dose-escalation trial of ivuxolimab. Adults with locally advanced or metastatic melanoma, renal cell, hepatocellular, or head and neck squamous cell carcinoma were enrolled in the trial. CD4+ and CD8+ T cells were sorted separately from peripheral blood before TCR sequencing. As regards this clone: It has no known antigen specificity. No quality values exist for individual bases; no much larger clone is one base distant.

Genomic DNA was isolated from the sorted cells so that the TCRbeta CDR3 region could be sequenced. The immunoSEQ Assay was used for sequencing of TCRbeta CDR3 regions. This immuneACCESS table, as held by TCRdb, lists in-frame sequences with V and J called but not all clones. Of the missing ones, under half trace to an unresolved V gene in checked studies; the others have no known cause. This sample lists tens of thousands of clones; over 75% were detected once. Under 7% of the sample belongs to the ten largest clones. The junction shows trimming of 0 bases on V and 1 base on J, plus 9 bases between the germline ends. The germline V gene gives CDR1 as KGHSH and CDR2 as LQKENI. The CDR3 runs 15 amino acids, cysteine and phenylalanine included. CDR3 DNA only is kept here, 45 bases in frame from base 1.

The sequences come from CD4+ or CD8+ T cells sorted from blood, collected in a trial of the OX40 agonist ivuxolimab. The V gene is TRBV18 and the J gene is TRBJ2-5; TRBD1 is a weak D gene call, 5 bases matching. This clonotype originated in an adult with an advanced solid tumor such as melanoma, head and neck, liver or kidney cancer. CDR3 reads: CASSPPMTAQETQYF. The DNA sequence is as follows: TGTGCCAGCTCACCACCCATGACAGCCCAAGAGACCCAGTACTTC.